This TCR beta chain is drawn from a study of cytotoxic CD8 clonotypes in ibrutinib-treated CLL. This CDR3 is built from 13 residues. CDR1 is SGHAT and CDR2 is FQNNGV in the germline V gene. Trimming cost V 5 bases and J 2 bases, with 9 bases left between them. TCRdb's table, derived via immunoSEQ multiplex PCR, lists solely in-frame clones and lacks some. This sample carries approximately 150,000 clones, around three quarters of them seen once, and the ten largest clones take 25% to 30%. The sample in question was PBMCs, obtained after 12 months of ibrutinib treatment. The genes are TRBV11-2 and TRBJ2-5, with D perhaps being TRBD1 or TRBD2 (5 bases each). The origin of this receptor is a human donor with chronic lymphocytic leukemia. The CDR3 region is CASSPGAQETQYF. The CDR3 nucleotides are TGTGCCAGCAGCCCCGGGGCACAAGAGACCCAGTACTTC.